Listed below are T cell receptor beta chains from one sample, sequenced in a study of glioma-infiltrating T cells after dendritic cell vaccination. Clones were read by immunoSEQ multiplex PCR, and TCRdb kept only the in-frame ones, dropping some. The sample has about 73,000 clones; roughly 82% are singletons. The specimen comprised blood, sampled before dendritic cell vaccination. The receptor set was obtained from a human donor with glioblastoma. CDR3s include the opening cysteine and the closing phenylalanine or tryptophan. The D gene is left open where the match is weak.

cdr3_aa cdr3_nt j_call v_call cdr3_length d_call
CASSGGTSGRRETQYF TGTGCCAGCAGTGGGGGGACTAGCGGGAGACGTGAGACCCAGTACTTC TRBJ2-5 TRBV27 16 TRBD2
CASIRQGNTGELFF TGTGCCAGCATCCGACAGGGCAACACCGGGGAGCTGTTTTTT TRBJ2-2 TRBV6-1 14 TRBD1
CASSKPTGINQPQHF TGTGCCAGCAGCAAGCCGACAGGGATCAATCAGCCCCAGCATTTT TRBJ1-5 TRBV9 15 TRBD1
CASSLSLRVGRTRGYEQYF TGTGCCAGCAGTTTATCCCTCAGAGTGGGGAGGACACGGGGCTACGAGCAGTACTTC TRBJ2-7 TRBV27 19 -
CASGLVRGGLRETQYF TGTGCTAGTGGTTTGGTACGGGGGGGTCTGCGAGAGACCCAGTACTTC TRBJ2-5 TRBV12-5 16 TRBD2
CASSMTSIYNEQFF TGTGCCAGTAGTATGACATCGATTTACAATGAGCAGTTCTTC TRBJ2-1 TRBV19 14 -
CASSMLGAANTDTQYF TGTGCCAGTAGTATGCTAGGGGCCGCCAACACAGATACGCAGTATTTT TRBJ2-3 TRBV19 16 -
CASSLFSGRNTDTQYF TGCGCCAGCAGCTTATTTAGCGGGAGGAACACAGATACGCAGTATTTT TRBJ2-3 TRBV5-1 16 TRBD2
CASSLRDRGTDTQYF TGCGCCAGCAGCCTCCGGGACAGGGGCACAGATACGCAGTATTTT TRBJ2-3 TRBV4-1 15 TRBD1
CASSLPTSGSGGELFF TGTGCCAGCAGCTTACCGACTAGCGGGAGTGGCGGGGAGCTGTTTTTT TRBJ2-2 TRBV5-6 16 TRBD2